This is a list of T cell receptor beta chains from one sample in a study of T cell responses to AZD1222 COVID-19 vaccine. Profiling relied on immunoSEQ multiplex PCR, and the TCRdb table lists in-frame clones only, not all of them. The sample holds approximately 140,000 clones, more than 80% seen once. Source: peripheral blood, taken 28 days after the second dose of the MenACWY control vaccine. The source is an adult who received the MenACWY meningococcal vaccine as a control. CDR3s include the opening cysteine and the closing phenylalanine or tryptophan. The D gene is left open where the match is weak. Size is stated for part of the rows, as once, few or many counts, or as a class when the clone is expanded.

12	TRBV6-5	TRBJ2-5	NA	NA	TGTGCCAGCACCGCGGGGGCCGGGACCCAGTACTTC	CASTAGAGTQYF
13	TRBV6-5	TRBJ2-1	TRBD1	NA	TGTGCCAGCAGGCAGACAGGGGGCAATGAGCAGTTCTTC	CASRQTGGNEQFF
14	TRBV6-5	TRBJ2-7	NA	NA	TGTGCCAGCAGTAATCTCCCCAGAGTGGGCGAGCAGTACTTC	CASSNLPRVGEQYF
14	TRBV11-3	TRBJ2-7	NA	NA	TGTGCCAGCAGCTTAGGTGGCAGCTCCTACGAGCAGTACTTC	CASSLGGSSYEQYF
15	TRBV27	TRBJ2-7	TRBD2	NA	TGTGCCAGCAGTTCTCCGACTAGCGGGGCCCACGAGCAGTACTTC	CASSSPTSGAHEQYF
17	TRBV7-2	TRBJ2-7	TRBD2	NA	TGTGCCAGCAGCTTACGGGTAGGACTAGCGGGGAACTACGAGCAGTACTTC	CASSLRVGLAGNYEQYF
15	TRBV6-1	TRBJ2-2	NA	NA	TGTGCCAGCAGTGAATTCTTAGCAACGACCGGGGAGCTGTTTTTT	CASSEFLATTGELFF
19	TRBV12-5	TRBJ1-1	NA	NA	TGTGCTAGTGGTTTGGTACAGGGCCCCCACACACTATCGAACACTGAAGCTTTCTTT	CASGLVQGPHTLSNTEAFF
16	TRBV27	TRBJ2-7	TRBD2	NA	TGTGCCAGCAGGGGGACTAGCGGGAGGGCGGGTCACGAGCAGTACTTC	CASRGTSGRAGHEQYF
17	TRBV15	TRBJ2-1	TRBD2	NA	TGTGCCACCAGCAGAGACCTTGATAGCGGGGCCTACAATGAGCAGTTCTTC	CATSRDLDSGAYNEQFF
15	TRBV7-2	TRBJ1-4	NA	NA	TGTGCCAGCAGTTCTTCACCCGGGTTCGGTGAAAAACTGTTTTTT	CASSSSPGFGEKLFF
16	TRBV14	TRBJ1-4	NA	NA	TGTGCCAGCAGCCAAGAAGTGCCCGGGCCTAATGAAAAACTGTTTTTT	CASSQEVPGPNEKLFF
13	TRBV28	TRBJ1-2	NA	NA	TGTGCCAGCAGTTTATCGACAGGTAATGGCTACACCTTC	CASSLSTGNGYTF
15	TRBV3-1/TRBV3-2	TRBJ1-6	NA	NA	TGTGCCAGCAGCCAAGACACGGGGCAATATTCACCCCTCCACTTT	CASSQDTGQYSPLHF
15	TRBV13	TRBJ2-3	NA	NA	TGTGCCAGCAGCACAACTGAGGGGTCAGCCGATACGCAGTATTTT	CASSTTEGSADTQYF
14	TRBV29-1	TRBJ2-3	TRBD2	NA	TGCAGCGTTGACGGGGTTTGGGGGGGAGATACGCAGTATTTT	CSVDGVWGGDTQYF
14	TRBV9	TRBJ2-3	NA	once	TGTGCCAGCAGCGTAAAGTGGGGAACAGATACGCAGTATTTT	CASSVKWGTDTQYF
14	TRBV28	TRBJ2-7	NA	NA	TGTGCCAGCAGTAATCAGGGGTTGGGCGGGGAGCAGTACTTC	CASSNQGLGGEQYF
16	TRBV9	TRBJ1-6	NA	NA	TGTGCCAGCAGCCCCACCGTTGGGACATTGAATTCACCCCTCCACTTT	CASSPTVGTLNSPLHF
16	TRBV4-3	TRBJ1-2	NA	once	TGCGCCAGCAGCCAAGATCCGGCCGCCAGAAACTATGGCTACACCTTC	CASSQDPAARNYGYTF
15	TRBV28	TRBJ1-4	NA	NA	TGTGCCAGCAGTTTTGTCGACCCAAGGGGAGAAAAACTGTTTTTT	CASSFVDPRGEKLFF
11	TRBV24-1	TRBJ2-7	NA	NA	TGTGCCACCAGTGATGGCTTTTCTCAGTACTTC	CATSDGFSQYF